The 23 T cell receptor beta chains below come from one sample, sequenced in a study of Graves' ophthalmopathy and Graves' hyperthyroidism. RNA transcripts provided the template for amplifying TCR beta CDR3 regions. RT-PCR was first run with HTBI primers, then multiplex PCR in a second round. TCRdb independently ran MiXCR on the multiplex PCR reads; one entry per CDR3 protein. Of some 380,000 distinct CDR3 sequences in the sample, roughly 14% were seen once. Specimen: peripheral blood. The receptors shown here come from a woman under 30 with stable Graves' hyperthyroidism.

This clonotype turned up a few times. The chain employs TRBV24-1 and TRBJ2-7; the match to TRBD1 covers 8 bases. CDR1 KGHDR and CDR2 SFDVKD come from the germline V gene. J gave up 6 bases and V 6 bases, and 15 bases lay outside the gene matches. The CDR3 sequence is 16 residues long. CDR3 in DNA: TGTGCCACCAGTCCATCGCCCGGACAGGGTACGGGCGAGCAGTACTTC. Its protein product is CATSPSPGQGTGEQYF.

This clonotype occurred many times. The chain couples TRBV14 to TRBJ1-1, with D possibly being TRBD1 (6 bases). This CDR3 is built from 16 residues. Trimming shortened V by 1 base and J by 4 bases, and 16 bases separated the two germline ends. The germline CDR1 and CDR2 sequences are SGHDN and FVKESK. CDR3 sequence: CASSQVETGASTEAFF. CDR3 nucleotides: TGTGCCAGCAGCCAAGTAGAAACGGGGGCGAGCACTGAAGCTTTCTTT.

This sequence joins TRBV4-1 and TRBJ2-5, with 9 bases aligning to TRBD2. Germline CDR1 is MGHRA and CDR2 is YSYEKL. This CDR3 region has 17 residues. Losses at the gene ends were 1 base for V and 5 bases for J; bases not matched to a gene: 11. The DNA of the CDR3 is TGCGCCAGCAGCCAAGCTGGCGGCGGGGGGGCCTTGGAGACCCAGTACTTC. It yields the protein CASSQAGGGGALETQYF.

This clonotype appeared many times. CDR3 protein: CSAVSGQGASYGYTF. In DNA, the CDR3 is TGCAGTGCCGTCTCGGGACAGGGGGCATCCTATGGCTACACCTTC. The chain joins TRBV20-1 to TRBJ1-2; TRBD1 matches 12 bases. Germline CDR1 and CDR2: DFQATT and SNEGSKA (reference sequence). The CDR3 contains 15 residues. The J segment lost 4 bases and the V segment lost 6 bases, leaving 9 bases of the junction unmatched.

The table lists this clonotype with many counts. This chain joins TRBV12-3 or TRBV12-4 and TRBJ1-5; 7 nucleotides match TRBD1. CDR3 size: 14 residues. After removal of 5 bases from V and 5 bases from J, the junction contained 6 bases not matched to a gene. CDR3 nucleotide sequence: TGTGCCAGCAGTCAGACAGGGAGGGATCAGCCCCAGCATTTT. Encoded protein: CASSQTGRDQPQHF.

This clonotype was picked up many times. The chain is built from TRBV11-3 and TRBJ2-5; unclear D gene. The CDR3 runs to 14 residues. Trimming removed 8 bases at V and 1 base at J, with 14 bases between. Germline V gene lookup returns CDR1 SGHNT and CDR2 YENEEA. CDR3 residues: CASCCRETQETQYF. As DNA, the CDR3 is TGTGCCAGCTGCTGCAGAGAGACCCAAGAGACCCAGTACTTC.

This clonotype was picked up many times. The chain combines TRBV19 with TRBJ1-5, with a possible D match to TRBD1 (5 bases). Trimming cost V 8 bases and J 2 bases, with 13 bases left between them. Germline-derived CDR1 and CDR2 are LNHDA and SQIVND (reference sequence). The CDR3 spans 14 residues. CDR3 nucleotide sequence: TGTGCCAGTCATCACAGAGGGGGCAATCAGCCCCAGCATTTT. This gives the protein CASHHRGGNQPQHF.

This clonotype came up many times. The V and J genes are TRBV19 and TRBJ2-5; D is ambiguous. Germline values: CDR1 LNHDA, CDR2 SQIVND (reference sequence). There are 13 residues in the CDR3. The ends were cut back, 4 bases at V and 8 bases at J, with 14 bases in the middle. The CDR3 region is CASSRTESDTQYF. CDR3 coding DNA: TGTGCCAGTAGTAGGACGGAATCAGACACCCAGTACTTC.

This clonotype occurred many times. CDR3 region: CASSYGGTGDQPQHF. In DNA form, the CDR3 reads TGTGCCAGCAGTTACGGGGGGACAGGGGACCAGCCCCAGCATTTT. This rearrangement joins TRBV6-5 to TRBJ1-5; 10 bases agree with TRBD1. Germline V gene sequence: CDR1 MNHEY, CDR2 SVGAGI. This CDR3 is 15 amino acids long. V lost 2 bases to trimming and J lost 7 bases; unmatched junction nucleotides: 5.

This clonotype showed up just once. The chain is built from TRBV24-1 and TRBJ1-1, with TRBD1 matching over 9 bases. The CDR3 runs 14 residues. V gave up 4 bases and J gave up 7 bases; unmatched junction bases: 6. Germline V gene data show CDR1 as KGHDR and CDR2 as SFDVKD. In nucleotides, the CDR3 is TGTGCCACCAGTGACCCACGGACAGGGGTTGAAGCTTTCTTT. Translating it yields CATSDPRTGVEAFF.

The CDR3 sequence: CASSSRTGPNTGELFF. CDR3 DNA: TGTGCCAGCAGCTCACGGACAGGGCCGAACACCGGGGAGCTGTTTTTT. This chain uses TRBV9 with TRBJ2-2, with 8 bases aligning to TRBD1. Germline CDR1 and CDR2: SGDLS and YYNGEE. The CDR3 runs 16 residues. Unmatched junction bases numbered 5, after V lost 4 bases and J lost 0 bases.

This clonotype was recorded many times. The rearrangement joins TRBV2 to TRBJ1-1, with a tentative D call TRBD1 (5 bases). Trimming left V 11 bases short and J 6 bases short, with 16 bases between. Germline CDR1 reads SNHLY; CDR2 reads FYNNEI. The CDR3 contains 12 residues. The CDR3 reads CASTGQWAEAFF. The CDR3 bases are TGTGCCTCTACGGGGCAATGGGCTGAAGCTTTCTTT.

The chain employs TRBV25-1 and TRBJ1-2; possible D gene TRBD1, 5 bases. The CDR3 sequence is 14 residues long. V lost 1 base, J lost 3 bases, and 9 bases lay in between. From germline, CDR1 is MGHDK and CDR2 SYGVNS. The CDR3 here is CASSESTGDYGYTF. CDR3 nucleotide sequence: TGTGCCAGCAGTGAATCCACGGGGGACTATGGCTACACCTTC.

A few counts support this clonotype. The chain couples TRBV11-2 to TRBJ2-7; 11 nucleotides agree with TRBD2. The CDR3 runs 18 residues. Germline V gene sequence: CDR1 SGHAT, CDR2 FQNNGV. The V segment lost 1 base and the J segment 0 bases; nucleotides outside the gene matches: 8. The CDR3 bases are TGTGCCAGCAGCTTAGTGGCTAGCGGGGGGTCTGACTCCTACGAGCAGTACTTC. Translating gives CASSLVASGGSDSYEQYF.

At least ten counts were recorded for this clonotype. The chain links TRBV13 to TRBJ1-6, with TRBD1 matching 7 bases. The germline gives CDR1 PRHDT, CDR2 FYEKMQ (reference sequence). The CDR3 has 15 residues. The J segment lost 7 bases and the V segment lost 5 bases, leaving 8 bases of the junction unmatched. CDR3 sequence: CASSTAGTENSPLHF. DNA of the CDR3: TGTGCCAGCAGCACGGCCGGGACAGAAAATTCACCCCTCCACTTT.

The table lists this clonotype with many counts. This rearrangement joins TRBV10-3 to TRBJ2-7; 8 nucleotides line up with TRBD1. Germline V CDR1 and CDR2: ENHRY, SYGVKD. The V gene end was trimmed by 4 bases and the J gene end by 3 bases; junction bases not matched to a gene: 11. CDR3 size: 16 residues. For the CDR3, the DNA is TGTGCCATCAGTGGGTCCGAGACAGGGGCGAGCTACGAGCAGTACTTC. It yields the protein CAISGSETGASYEQYF.

Of note for this clonotype: The conserved phenylalanine or tryptophan normally closing the CDR3 is absent here, so this likely arose from a read error. The DNA is left out, because the CDR3 cannot be placed on it with certainty; the CDR3 is given as TCRdb lists it. This chain connects TRBV29-1 to TRBJ2-5; TRBD1 was called by the table and not checked on the DNA. The germline V gene has CDR1 SQVTM and CDR2 ANQGSEA. The CDR3 adds up to 11 amino acids, both ends counted. The CDR3 protein is CSVGTYETQDY.

A few counts support this clonotype. The V and J genes are TRBV5-1 and TRBJ2-2; D not resolved. V lost 1 base and J 0 bases, leaving 7 bases between the germline ends. Germline loops: CDR1 SGHRS, CDR2 YFSETQ. The CDR3 is made up of 15 amino acids. The CDR3 protein is CASSLSIANTGELFF. The CDR3 DNA reads TGCGCCAGCAGCTTGTCAATAGCGAACACCGGGGAGCTGTTTTTT.

The rearrangement links TRBV7-2 to TRBJ1-1, with D possibly being TRBD1 (5 bases). The CDR3 has 12 amino acids. The ends were cut back, 4 bases at V and 7 bases at J, with 10 bases in the middle. Per the germline V gene, CDR1 is SGHTA and CDR2 is FQGNSA. The CDR3 nucleotides read TGTGCCAGCAGCTCTAACAGGTTTGAAGCTTTCTTT. Encoded protein: CASSSNRFEAFF.

The table lists this clonotype with many counts. CDR3 bases: TGTGCCAGCAGTCTACCGGGACAGGGGTCCTACGAGCAGTACTTC. It yields the protein CASSLPGQGSYEQYF. The chain employs TRBV12-3 or TRBV12-4 and TRBJ2-7, with 10 bases fitting TRBD1. The CDR3 is 15 amino acids. V lost 5 bases to trimming and J lost 1 base; unmatched junction nucleotides: 5.

This clonotype was counted at least ten times. Sequence at one end of the junction differs from germline and may be a read error. The chain employs TRBV18 and TRBJ2-7, with TRBD2 as a possible D gene (5 bases). CDR1 is KGHSH, CDR2 LQKENI, per germline. The CDR3 has 13 residues. In DNA, the CDR3 is TGTGCCAGCTCACCCGGAAGGCTCAGGACGAGGGCCTTC. This gives the protein CASSPGRLRTRAF.

This clonotype was detected many times. The chain recombines TRBV12-3 or TRBV12-4 with TRBJ2-5; D gene ambiguous. This CDR3 is built from 17 residues. The V end was cut by 6 bases, the J end by 5 bases, with 25 bases between. CDR3 residues: CASRKAIGTPGRETQYF. In DNA form, the CDR3 reads TGTGCCAGCAGAAAAGCGATCGGCACCCCGGGTAGGGAGACCCAGTACTTC.

This clonotype was counted at least ten times. V usage is TRBV6-2 or TRBV6-3 and J usage is TRBJ1-5; D remains unclear. CDR1 is MNHEY, CDR2 SVGEGT, per germline. Trimming left V 2 bases short and J 1 base short, with 15 bases between. The length of the CDR3 is 17 residues. CDR3: CASSYRLGEMSNQPQHF. In DNA, the CDR3 is TGTGCCAGCAGTTACCGTCTCGGGGAGATGAGCAATCAGCCCCAGCATTTT.